These 17 T cell receptor beta chains came from one sample sequenced in a study of neurological immune-mediated disorders. From the 5' RACE reads, TCRdb called clonotypes with MiXCR, one entry per CDR3 protein. Of more than 75,000 distinct CDR3 sequences listed, 4.3% are singletons. The time point denotes: longitudinal time-point 3. Sequences were obtained from PBMCs. The receptors were gathered from a woman in her sixties or seventies with multiple sclerosis.

This clonotype was picked up many times. V usage is TRBV11-2 and J usage is TRBJ1-2, with unresolved D. The V gene's germline CDR1 is SGHAT and CDR2 FQNNGV. V lost 3 bases, J lost 2 bases, and 13 bases lay in between. The CDR3 covers 15 residues. CDR3 sequence: CASSFGSLINYGYTF. For the CDR3, the DNA is TGTGCCAGCAGCTTTGGCAGCCTGATAAACTATGGCTACACCTTC.

This clonotype came up many times. The rearrangement joins TRBV6-5 to TRBJ1-5; D possibly corresponds to TRBD1 (6 bases). This CDR3 spans 15 amino acids. The germline gives CDR1 MNHEY, CDR2 SVGAGI. V was cut by 7 bases and J by 6 bases, with 19 bases left in between. CDR3 nucleotides: TGTGCCAGCACCCTAAGGGGGGGCGTGGGTCAGCCCCAGCATTTT. Protein product: CASTLRGGVGQPQHF.

This clonotype was seen repeatedly, ten times or more. This chain uses TRBV10-3 with TRBJ2-1; 10 nucleotides line up with TRBD2. CDR1 is ENHRY, CDR2 SYGVKD, per germline. This CDR3 is built from 15 residues. V lost 1 base and J lost 8; bases outside the gene matches: 5. This CDR3 reads CAISEWTSGRDEQFF. CDR3 sequence (DNA): TGTGCCATCAGTGAGTGGACTAGCGGTCGGGATGAGCAGTTCTTC.

This clonotype was counted a few times. The rearrangement links TRBV18 to TRBJ2-1, with TRBD1 matching 8 bases. V was clipped by 3 bases and J by 5 bases; unmatched bases: 3. CDR3 length: 14 residues. CDR1 KGHSH and CDR2 LQKENI come from the germline V gene. The CDR3 region has the DNA TGTGCCAGCTCACCTCAGGGGGCGAACAATGAGCAGTTCTTC. Translation gives CASSPQGANNEQFF.

This clonotype showed up many times. The V gene is TRBV3-1, the J gene TRBJ2-3, with D possibly TRBD1 on 6 matching bases. The V end lost 2 bases, the J end lost 1 base, and 10 bases lay between the germline ends. Germline V CDR1 and CDR2: LGHDT, YNNKEL (reference sequence). The length of the CDR3 is 15 residues. The CDR3 sequence is CASSQTGIGTDTQYF. CDR3 nucleotides: TGTGCCAGCAGCCAAACAGGGATCGGCACAGATACGCAGTATTTT.

In this sample, this clonotype turned up many times. The rearrangement joins TRBV6-1 to TRBJ2-2, with D unresolved. Germline V gene data show CDR1 as MNHNS and CDR2 as SASEGT. CDR3 length: 13 residues. Trimming removed 1 base from V and 6 bases from J, with 6 bases in between. CDR3 nucleotides: TGTGCCAGCAGTGAAGTTGTCGCCGGGGAGCTGTTTTTT. This gives the protein CASSEVVAGELFF.

This clonotype has ten or more counts. This chain connects TRBV10-3 to TRBJ1-1; 7 nucleotides line up with TRBD1. V gave up 8 bases and J gave up 3 bases; unmatched junction bases: 6. Germline CDR1 is ENHRY and CDR2 is SYGVKD. The CDR3 consists of 13 residues. The CDR3 loop reads CAIADRVDTEAFF. CDR3 in DNA: TGTGCCATCGCTGACAGGGTTGACACTGAAGCTTTCTTT.

This chain joins TRBV27 and TRBJ2-4; D is uncertain. The germline gives CDR1 MNHEY, CDR2 SMNVEV (reference sequence). This CDR3 is 16 amino acids long. Between the trimmed V and J ends, which lost 4 bases and 0 bases, there was a span of 13 bases. The CDR3 spells CASSSTSNLAKNIQYF. Written as DNA, the CDR3 is TGTGCCAGCAGTTCGACATCCAACCTAGCCAAAAACATTCAGTACTTC.

This clonotype was counted many times. The CDR3 DNA reads TGTGCCAGCAGCCCTTCTTTATCAGGGGTCGATCAGCCCCAGCATTTT. Encoded protein: CASSPSLSGVDQPQHF. The V call is TRBV5-8, the J call TRBJ1-5, with D possibly TRBD1 on 6 matching bases. Trimming cost V 4 bases and J 5 bases, with 19 bases left between them. The CDR3 totals 16 residues. Germline V gene data show CDR1 as SGHTS and CDR2 as YDEGEE.

This clonotype was picked up many times. The chain recombines TRBV24-1 with TRBJ2-1, with 12 bases matching TRBD2. This CDR3 contains 17 residues. The germline CDR1 and CDR2 sequences are KGHDR and SFDVKD. After removal of 3 bases from V and 0 bases from J, the junction contained 2 bases not matched to a gene. CDR3 DNA: TGTGCCACCAGTGATCCGACTAGCGGGAGCTCCTACAATGAGCAGTTCTTC. It is translated as CATSDPTSGSSYNEQFF.

This clonotype was observed at least ten times. This sequence joins TRBV20-1 and TRBJ1-1, with 12 bases that match TRBD1. The CDR3 loop spans 15 amino acids. With 5 bases clipped from V and 0 bases from J, the junction kept 4 bases outside the gene matches. The V gene's germline CDR1 is DFQATT and CDR2 SNEGSKA (reference sequence). Here the CDR3 reads CSASGTGGLNTEAFF. The CDR3 nucleotides are TGCAGTGCTTCCGGGACAGGGGGCCTGAACACTGAAGCTTTCTTT.

This clonotype was observed at least ten times. The rearrangement links TRBV7-6 to TRBJ1-2; TRBD1 matches 8 bases. From germline, CDR1 is SGHVS and CDR2 FNYEAQ. This CDR3 has 14 amino acids. The V segment lost 5 bases and the J segment 8 bases; nucleotides outside the gene matches: 10. The CDR3 bases are TGTGCCAGCAGCCCCGGCTACAGGGGGAGCGGCTACACCTTC. The encoded protein is CASSPGYRGSGYTF.

The CDR3 loop reads CASSLDGTTGIEQYF. In DNA form, the CDR3 reads TGTGCCAGCAGCTTAGATGGGACGACAGGGATAGAGCAGTACTTC. The chain uses TRBV11-3 and TRBJ2-7; 7 bases match TRBD1. Losses at the gene ends were 0 bases for V and 7 bases for J; bases not matched to a gene: 9. There are 15 residues in the CDR3. Germline V gene lookup returns CDR1 SGHNT and CDR2 YENEEA.

This clonotype was picked up many times. The V and J genes are TRBV29-1 and TRBJ1-4, with TRBD1 identical over 10 bases. Germline lookup yields CDR1 SQVTM and CDR2 ANQGSEA. This CDR3 is 12 amino acids long. V dropped 6 bases and J dropped 7; count of bases not matched to a gene: 2. The CDR3 nucleotides read TGCAGCGTCCGGGACAGGGGTGAAAAACTGTTTTTT. Amino acids: CSVRDRGEKLFF.

This clonotype was recorded at least ten times. The rearrangement uses TRBV9 and TRBJ1-5; D is perhaps TRBD1 (5 bases). Between the trimmed V and J ends, which lost 4 bases and 0 bases, there was a span of 11 bases. Per the germline V gene, CDR1 is SGDLS and CDR2 is YYNGEE. The CDR3 runs 15 residues. CDR3 protein: CASSRDGDSNQPQHF. The CDR3 coding sequence is TGTGCCAGCAGCCGGGACGGAGATAGCAATCAGCCCCAGCATTTT.

This clonotype has more than one count but fewer than ten. The V gene is TRBV6-6, the J gene TRBJ1-2; 9 bases fit TRBD1. Germline V gene sequence: CDR1 MNHNY, CDR2 SVGAGI (reference sequence). The CDR3 totals 17 residues. The ends lost 6 bases at V and 4 bases at J; junction bases unmatched: 15. The CDR3 sequence is CASSLAGTGREVYGYTF. Written as DNA, the CDR3 is TGTGCCAGCAGCCTGGCCGGGACAGGGAGGGAAGTCTATGGCTACACCTTC.

This clonotype was found many times. The chain is built from TRBV11-2 and TRBJ2-2, with a possible D match to TRBD2 (6 bases). The germline V and J ends were trimmed by 1 base and 4 bases, with 13 bases remaining between them. The CDR3 is made up of 16 amino acids. Germline V gene sequence: CDR1 SGHAT, CDR2 FQNNGV. CDR3 protein: CASSLGLAYVTGELFF. The CDR3 DNA sequence: TGTGCCAGCAGCTTAGGCCTAGCGTACGTCACCGGGGAGCTGTTTTTT.